This T cell receptor beta chain was captured by sequencing in a study of CD8+ T cells in alopecia areata. Study context: Once tofacitinib had been taken for 6 to 18 months, 6 months off drug followed.

As to treatment: oral pan-JAK inhibitor, 5-10 mg twice daily. Sequencing templates came from extracted RNA that was reverse transcribed into cDNA. Assay used: immunoSEQ multiplex PCR; TCRdb lists only in-frame clones, some missing. The table shows about 76,000 clones, with approximately 66% occurring only once. This receptor was taken from a human donor with alopecia areata. The sample was CD8+ T cells sorted from blood, taken at week 24, from a patient treated with tofacitinib.

CDR3 sequence reads: CASSQAGTGELFF. CDR3 nucleotide sequence: TGCGCCAGCAGCCAAGCGGGCACCGGGGAGCTGTTTTTT. The gene calls are TRBV4-3 and TRBJ2-2; D unclear. There are 13 residues in the CDR3. Trimming cost V 1 base and J 4 bases, with 4 bases left between them. Per the germline V gene, CDR1 is LGHNA and CDR2 is YSLEER.